This T cell receptor beta chain was captured in a study of T cell repertoires in cytomegalovirus infection. Study summary: An indication of both CMV infection and matching HLA type came from public TCR beta signatures. Study-level points and caveats: Clonotypes of TCR beta that were HLA-C-restricted and CMV-specific dominated the ex vivo response. Of the TCR beta families, the public ones yielded a cumulative frequency that identified carriers of CMV plus the relevant HLA.

TCRdb reanalysed the reads using MiXCR and keeps one entry per CDR3 protein. The profile shows approximately 910,000 distinct CDR3 sequences, about a third of them singletons. In germline, CDR1 is LGHNA, CDR2 YNFKEQ. This CDR3 has 15 residues. V gave up 2 bases and J gave up 1 base, with 10 bases separating them. Concerning this clonotype: Its antigen is not known.

This rearrangement joins TRBV4-2 to TRBJ2-3; TRBD2 might be the D (6 bases). Here the sequenced sample was cultured CD8+ T cells from PBMCs, taken from culture after CMV antigen stimulation. This receptor was identified in a human donor in good health (CMV status not recorded). Some clones in this sample may be carry-over from other donors' samples. The CDR3 here is CASSQTLAGTDTQYF. CDR3 DNA sequence: TGTGCCAGCAGCCAAACACTAGCCGGCACAGATACGCAGTATTTT.